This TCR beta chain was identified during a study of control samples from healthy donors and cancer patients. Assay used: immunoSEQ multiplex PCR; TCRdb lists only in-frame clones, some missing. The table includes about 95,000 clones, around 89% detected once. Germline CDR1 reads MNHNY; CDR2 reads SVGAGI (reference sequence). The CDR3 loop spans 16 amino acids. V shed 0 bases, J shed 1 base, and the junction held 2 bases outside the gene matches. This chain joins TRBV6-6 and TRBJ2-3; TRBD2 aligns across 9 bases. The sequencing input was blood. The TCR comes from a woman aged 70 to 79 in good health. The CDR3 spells CASSYSSSGGTDTQYF. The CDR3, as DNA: TGTGCCAGCAGTTACTCGTCTAGCGGGGGCACAGATACGCAGTATTTT.